This note documents a single T cell receptor (beta chain) sequence. Preparation of the TCRbeta library involved a method that used unique molecular identifiers. TCRdb itself ran the PCR reads through MiXCR, one entry per CDR3 protein. This table has 300,000 to 400,000 distinct CDR3 sequences, 13% appearing once. The data stem from a study of T-cell reconstitution after alpha-beta-depleted transplantation in children. The CDR3 totals 14 residues. Trimming cost V 8 bases and J 8 bases, with 16 bases left between them. Germline CDR1 reads MDHEN; CDR2 reads SYDVKM. Here the sequenced sample was PBMCs, taken from the stem cell graft. This TCR was sampled from a human donor who donated a stem cell graft to a child with Fanconi anemia. The genes are TRBV28 and TRBJ1-6; D gene ambiguous. The CDR3 spells CASLGLAGDSPLHF. In DNA form, the CDR3 reads TGTGCCAGCCTAGGACTTGCCGGGGATTCACCCCTCCACTTT. The full variable domain, with the rest looked up from reference TRBV28 and TRBJ1-6, is DVKVTQSSRYLVKRTGEKVFLECVQDMDHENMFWYRQDPGLGLRLIYFSYDVKMKEKGDIPEGYSVSREKKERFSLILESASTNQTSMYLCASLGLAGDSPLHFGNGTRLTVT.